These 25 T cell receptor beta chains were sequenced from one sample in a study of neoadjuvant nivolumab and ipilimumab in lung cancer (dated by TCRdb to 2019 to 2021). The meaning of the sample's time point label: at surgical resection after neoadjuvant nivolumab +/- ipilimumab. Libraries were built with the immunoSEQ multiplex PCR assay. TCRdb obtained this table from immuneACCESS and retained in-frame rearrangements with V and J assigned. These tables miss some clones; where compared with another copy, unresolved V genes account for less than half of the shortfall, and the remainder is unexplained. Across this sample there are some 5,600 clones, with roughly 91% seen only once. Together, the top ten hold about 3% of the sample. The input for sequencing was blood, taken after neoadjuvant nivolumab, alone or with ipilimumab, at or shortly before surgery. The receptor set was obtained from an adult with non-small cell lung cancer. Some clones in this sample may be carry-over from other donors' samples.

The V call is TRBV30, the J call TRBJ2-1, with TRBD2 matching over 11 bases. The germline CDR1 and CDR2 sequences are GTSNPN and SVGIG (reference sequence). The CDR3 runs to 14 residues. Trimming cost V 6 bases and J 3 bases; bases outside gene matches: 4. DNA for the CDR3: TGTGCCTGTTCCGGGACTAGCGGCTACAATGAGCAGTTCTTC. Protein sequence: CACSGTSGYNEQFF.

The chain is built from TRBV7-3 and TRBJ2-1; D might be TRBD1 or TRBD2, each matching 5 bases. The CDR3 is 13 residues long. V lost 0 bases, J lost 9 bases, and 9 bases lay in between. Germline V gives CDR1 SGHTA, CDR2 FQGTGA. CDR3 amino acids: CASSLTGTGEQFF. The CDR3 DNA reads as TGTGCCAGCAGCTTAACTGGGACCGGTGAGCAGTTCTTC.

The chain carries TRBV11-2 and TRBJ1-1, with D uncertain. This CDR3 spans 14 amino acids. Deletions cut 6 bases from V and 1 base from J, with 12 bases between. Germline loops: CDR1 SGHAT, CDR2 FQNNGV. The CDR3 reads CASSIPGRNTEAFF. The CDR3 DNA follows: TGTGCCAGCAGTATCCCCGGGCGGAACACTGAAGCTTTCTTT.

V and J are TRBV7-2 and TRBJ1-3; D gene ambiguous. Germline CDR1 is SGHTA and CDR2 is FQGNSA. With 1 base removed from V and 7 bases from J, the gap between germline ends came to 23 bases. The length of the CDR3 is 18 residues. CDR3 loop: CASSLVGSQAARGNTIYF. The CDR3 coding sequence is TGTGCCAGCAGCTTAGTGGGTTCGCAGGCCGCCCGAGGGAACACCATATATTTT. The complete variable domain, with remaining parts taken from reference TRBV7-2 and TRBJ1-3, reads GAGVSQSPSNKVTEKGKDVELRCDPISGHTALYWYRQSLGQGLEFLIYFQGNSAPDKSGLPSDRFSAERTGGSVSTLTIQRTQQEDSAVYLCASSLVGSQAARGNTIYFGEGSWLTVV.

A single count supports this clone. The chain has TRBV5-1 and TRBJ2-5; TRBD2 matches at 7 bases. CDR3 length: 16 amino acids. The germline CDR1 and CDR2 sequences are SGHRS and YFSETQ. With 3 bases clipped from V and 5 bases from J, the junction kept 13 bases outside the gene matches. The CDR3 loop is CASSSGGSGHGETQYF. The CDR3 region has the DNA TGCGCCAGCAGCTCGGGGGGTTCGGGGCATGGCGAGACCCAGTACTTC.

The chain recombines TRBV7-9 with TRBJ1-1, with D possibly TRBD1 on 5 matching bases. The V gene's germline CDR1 is SEHNR and CDR2 FQNEAQ (reference sequence). V gave up 6 bases and J gave up 8 bases, with 13 bases separating them. The CDR3 has 12 amino acids. CDR3 region: CASRGVGGEAFF. The CDR3 region has the DNA TGTGCCAGCAGAGGTGTTGGGGGAGAAGCTTTCTTT.

V and J are TRBV19 and TRBJ2-5, with 11 bases fitting TRBD2. Germline V lookup: CDR1 LNHDA, CDR2 SQIVND (reference sequence). V shed 1 base, J shed 3 bases, and the junction held 4 bases outside the gene matches. This CDR3 contains 16 residues. The CDR3 here is CASSIGASGRKETQYF. CDR3 sequence (DNA): TGTGCCAGTAGTATAGGGGCTAGCGGGAGGAAAGAGACCCAGTACTTC. The whole variable domain, filled in from reference TRBV19 and TRBJ2-5, reads DGGITQSPKYLFRKEGQNVTLSCEQNLNHDAMYWYRQDPGQGLRLIYYSQIVNDFQKGDIAEGYSVSREKKESFPLTVTSAQKNPTAFYLCASSIGASGRKETQYFGPGTRLLVL.

The rearrangement links TRBV29-1 to TRBJ2-1; the D is unclear. The CDR3 is made up of 12 amino acids. CDR1 is SQVTM, CDR2 ANQGSEA, per germline. Trimming took 4 bases from V and 6 from J, leaving 10 bases between them. CDR3 amino acids: CSVVRPPNEQFF. The CDR3 DNA follows: TGCAGCGTTGTTAGGCCTCCCAATGAGCAGTTCTTC.

This clone appeared a single time. J is TRBJ2-2 and V is TRBV11-2; TRBD1 aligns across 8 bases. The V and J ends lost 5 bases and 7 bases, in that order; junction bases with no gene match: 9. Germline CDR1 is SGHAT and CDR2 is FQNNGV. This CDR3 contains 15 residues. CDR3 DNA sequence: TGTGCCAGCAGCCCTACAGGGGGGCGAGGCGGGGAGCTGTTTTTT. Amino acids: CASSPTGGRGGELFF.

The chain recombines TRBV10-2 with TRBJ1-2; D gene unclear. V shed 7 bases and J shed 0 bases, with 9 bases lying between them. Germline V gene data show CDR1 as WSHSY and CDR2 as SAAADI. The CDR3 has 13 residues. CDR3 amino acids: CASTSVANYGYTF. CDR3 DNA sequence: TGCGCCAGCACCTCGGTAGCTAACTATGGCTACACCTTC.

V usage is TRBV6-5 and J usage is TRBJ2-2; D is perhaps TRBD1 or TRBD2 (5 bases each). V lost 0 bases and J lost 6, with 14 bases in between. The CDR3 totals 16 residues. CDR1 MNHEY and CDR2 SVGAGI come from the germline V gene. The CDR3 nucleotides read TGTGCCAGCAGTTACTCGACATCCGGGACCGCCGGGGAGCTGTTTTTT. Its protein product is CASSYSTSGTAGELFF.

The V and J genes are TRBV2 and TRBJ2-7, with D possibly matching TRBD2 (6 bases). Germline CDR1 and CDR2: SNHLY and FYNNEI. The CDR3 spans 13 residues. V dropped 5 bases and J dropped 2 bases, with 10 bases sitting between them. The CDR3 protein is CASSPGTAYEQYF. CDR3 nucleotide sequence: TGTGCCAGCAGTCCCGGGACTGCCTACGAGCAGTACTTC. Using reference TRBV2 and TRBJ2-7 for the parts outside the CDR3, the full variable domain is EPEVTQTPSHQVTQMGQEVILRCVPISNHLYFYWYRQILGQKVEFLVSFYNNEISEKSEIFDDQFSVERPDGSNFTLKIRSTKLEDSAMYFCASSPGTAYEQYFGPGTRLTVT.

This rearrangement joins TRBV5-6 to TRBJ2-3; D might be TRBD1 or TRBD2, each matching 6 bases. The CDR3 totals 14 residues. V dropped 3 bases and J dropped 2 bases, with 10 bases sitting between them. Germline assignment: CDR1 SGHDT and CDR2 YYEEEE. The CDR3 sequence is CASSSRGLTDTQYF. DNA of the CDR3: TGTGCCAGCAGCTCCAGGGGACTCACAGATACGCAGTATTTT.

This clone was seen more than once but under ten times. The J gene is TRBJ2-1, the V gene TRBV7-9; unclear D gene. The CDR3 sequence is 11 residues long. Germline loops: CDR1 SEHNR, CDR2 FQNEAQ (reference sequence). V dropped 4 bases and J dropped 9 bases, with 7 bases sitting between them. The CDR3 loop reads CASSSTLEQFF. The CDR3, as DNA: TGTGCCAGCAGCTCGACTCTTGAGCAGTTCTTC.

This rearrangement joins TRBV9 to TRBJ2-5; 8 nucleotides agree with TRBD1. V was clipped by 4 bases and J by 3 bases; unmatched bases: 11. There are 16 residues in the CDR3. Germline CDR1 and CDR2: SGDLS and YYNGEE. The CDR3 DNA follows: TGTGCCAGCAGCTATGGCCCCGGACAGGGAAAAGAGACCCAGTACTTC. Amino acids: CASSYGPGQGKETQYF. Looking up the rest from reference TRBV9 and TRBJ2-5 gives the full variable domain: DSGVTQTPKHLITATGQRVTLRCSPRSGDLSVYWYQQSLDQGLQFLIQYYNGEERAKGNILERFSAQQFPDLHSELNLSSLELGDSALYFCASSYGPGQGKETQYFGPGTRLLVL.

The chain employs TRBV2 and TRBJ2-2; D gene unclear. V lost 4 bases and J lost 3, with 9 bases in between. Germline CDR1 is SNHLY and CDR2 is FYNNEI. CDR3 size: 14 residues. CDR3 nucleotide sequence: TGTGCCAGCAGTGGAAGGTTCTACACCGGGGAGCTGTTTTTT. Protein: CASSGRFYTGELFF.

This rearrangement joins TRBV7-2 to TRBJ2-1, with 11 bases aligning to TRBD2. The CDR3 has 18 amino acids. Germline CDR1 SGHTA, CDR2 FQGNSA. J was trimmed by 2 bases and V by 1 base; bases with no gene match: 7. The CDR3 bases are TGTGCCAGCAGCTTAGAAGGGCCTAGCGGGAGGCCCTACAATGAGCAGTTCTTC. Translating it yields CASSLEGPSGRPYNEQFF.

The J gene is TRBJ2-7, the V gene TRBV9, with 11 bases matching TRBD1. There are 15 residues in the CDR3. Looked up from germline, CDR1 is SGDLS and CDR2 is YYNGEE. V gave up 2 bases and J gave up 6 bases; unmatched junction bases: 7. The CDR3 nucleotides read TGTGCCAGCAGCGTGACAGGACAGGGGGCTGGCGAGCAGTACTTC. Translating it yields CASSVTGQGAGEQYF.

This sequence joins TRBV7-9 and TRBJ2-7; D is perhaps TRBD1 or TRBD2 (5 bases each). V was cut by 0 bases and J by 9 bases, with 24 bases left in between. The germline gives CDR1 SEHNR, CDR2 FQNEAQ (reference sequence). CDR3 size: 17 residues. CDR3 region: CASSLAFPGHSRDGQYF. The DNA of the CDR3 is TGTGCCAGCAGCTTAGCATTCCCCGGGCACAGCCGGGACGGGCAGTACTTC. The full variable domain, its missing parts supplied by reference TRBV7-9 and TRBJ2-7, is DTGVSQNPRHKITKRGQNVTFRCDPISEHNRLYWYRQTLGQGPEFLTYFQNEAQLEKSRLLSDRFSAERPKGSFSTLEIQRTEQGDSAMYLCASSLAFPGHSRDGQYFGPGTRLTVT.

This clone is judged large. The V call is TRBV6-1, the J call TRBJ2-1; 10 nucleotides match TRBD2. Trimming took 8 bases from V and 9 from J; bases not matched to a gene: 7. The CDR3 is 13 residues long. CDR1 MNHNS and CDR2 SASEGT come from the germline V gene. This CDR3 is CASQLAGAGEQFF. CDR3 DNA sequence: TGTGCCAGCCAGCTAGCGGGAGCCGGTGAGCAGTTCTTC.

The chain couples TRBV7-3 to TRBJ2-1; 12 bases agree with TRBD2. CDR3 length: 15 residues. CDR1 and CDR2 from the germline V gene are SGHTA and FQGTGA. V dropped 1 base and J dropped 7; count of bases not matched to a gene: 2. Written as DNA, the CDR3 is TGTGCCAGCAGCTTAAATCTAGCGGGAGGGAATGAGCAGTTCTTC. Translating gives CASSLNLAGGNEQFF.

The rearrangement joins TRBV29-1 to TRBJ2-5; 7 bases agree with TRBD1. With 8 bases clipped from V and 4 bases from J, the junction kept 13 bases outside the gene matches. Looked up from germline, CDR1 is SQVTM and CDR2 is ANQGSEA. The CDR3 contains 14 residues. As DNA, the CDR3 is TGCAGCTTCCTGCTCGACAGGGCACGAGAGACCCAGTACTTC. Translated: CSFLLDRARETQYF.

The rearrangement uses TRBV7-2 and TRBJ1-5; D might be TRBD1 (6 bases). Germline V gene sequence: CDR1 SGHTA, CDR2 FQGNSA. The CDR3 extends over 15 amino acids. V lost 8 bases, J lost 0 bases, and 14 bases lay in between. The CDR3 loop reads CASSIGGYSNQPQHF. DNA of the CDR3: TGTGCCAGCTCCATAGGGGGGTATAGCAATCAGCCCCAGCATTTT.

V and J are TRBV30 and TRBJ2-7; no clear D gene. The ends were cut back, 3 bases at V and 3 bases at J, with 6 bases in the middle. The germline CDR1 and CDR2 sequences are GTSNPN and SVGIG (reference sequence). This CDR3 is built from 11 residues. The CDR3 DNA reads as TGTGCCTGGAGGCAGAGCTACGAGCAGTACTTC. Amino acids: CAWRQSYEQYF.

The chain couples TRBV27 to TRBJ2-7, with TRBD1 as a possible D gene (5 bases). The germline gives CDR1 MNHEY, CDR2 SMNVEV (reference sequence). This CDR3 is built from 14 residues. The V end was cut by 3 bases, the J end by 4 bases, with 13 bases between. The chain's CDR3 is CASSLSSAGYEQYF. The CDR3 DNA is TGTGCCAGCAGTTTGTCCAGTGCAGGGTACGAGCAGTACTTC.